The 5 T cell receptor beta chains listed next were all sequenced from one sample in a study of blood T cell repertoires in COVID-19. Libraries were prepared by immunoSEQ multiplex PCR; TCRdb keeps only in-frame clonotypes and omits some of them. This table has over 15,000 clones, roughly three quarters appearing once. The sequenced sample consisted of peripheral blood. These receptors came from a man aged 60-69 years with active or convalescent COVID-19.

The V call is TRBV5-1, the J call TRBJ2-5, with a possible D match to TRBD2 (6 bases). With 7 bases removed from V and 0 bases from J, the gap between germline ends came to 16 bases. CDR1 SGHRS and CDR2 YFSETQ come from the germline V gene. The CDR3 consists of 15 residues. The CDR3 coding sequence is TGCGCCAGCTTCCGCGGGGTGGACTACCAAGAGACCCAGTACTTC. Amino acids: CASFRGVDYQETQYF.

The rearrangement uses TRBV11-2 and TRBJ2-1, with 11 bases lining up with TRBD2. This CDR3 region has 15 residues. J lost 5 bases, V lost 3 bases, and 3 bases had no gene match. Germline values: CDR1 SGHAT, CDR2 FQNNGV. CDR3 amino acids: CASSFTSGGNNEQFF. The DNA for the CDR3 is TGTGCCAGCAGCTTCACTAGCGGGGGCAACAATGAGCAGTTCTTC.

This clone has more than one count but fewer than ten. This chain joins TRBV30 and TRBJ1-2; D possibly corresponds to TRBD1 (6 bases). In germline, CDR1 is GTSNPN, CDR2 SVGIG (reference sequence). CDR3 length: 14 amino acids. Between the trimmed V and J ends, which lost 3 bases and 7 bases, there was a span of 18 bases. The CDR3 spells CAWRERRPRGGYTF. The DNA of the CDR3 is TGTGCCTGGAGGGAAAGGAGGCCCAGGGGTGGCTACACCTTC.

The gene calls are TRBV5-1 and TRBJ2-4; 8 bases line up with TRBD1. Per the germline V gene, CDR1 is SGHRS and CDR2 is YFSETQ. V gave up 4 bases and J gave up 2 bases; unmatched junction bases: 5. The CDR3 length is 15 residues. The CDR3 DNA reads as TGCGCCAGCAGCCCACGGACAGGGTCCAAAAACATTCAGTACTTC. Residues: CASSPRTGSKNIQYF.

This chain uses TRBV6-5 with TRBJ2-7; 9 bases agree with TRBD1. The CDR3 totals 12 residues. The V and J ends lost 8 bases and 2 bases, in that order; junction bases with no gene match: 1. Per germline, CDR1 MNHEY and CDR2 SVGAGI. The CDR3 is CASWTGAYEQYF. The CDR3 DNA reads as TGTGCCAGCTGGACAGGGGCCTACGAGCAGTACTTC.